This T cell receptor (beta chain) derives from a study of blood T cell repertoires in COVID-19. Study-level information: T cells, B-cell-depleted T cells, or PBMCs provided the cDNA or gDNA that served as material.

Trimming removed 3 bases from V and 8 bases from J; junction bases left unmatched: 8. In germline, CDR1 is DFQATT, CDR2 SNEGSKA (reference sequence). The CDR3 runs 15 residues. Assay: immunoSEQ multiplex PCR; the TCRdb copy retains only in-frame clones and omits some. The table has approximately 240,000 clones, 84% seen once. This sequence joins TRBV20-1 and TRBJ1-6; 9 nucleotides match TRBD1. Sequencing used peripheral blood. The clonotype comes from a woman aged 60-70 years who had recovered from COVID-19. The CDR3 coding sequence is TGCAGTGCTAGTGGGGACAGGGTGTTTGATTCACCCCTCCACTTT. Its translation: CSASGDRVFDSPLHF.